This TCR beta chain derives from a study of T cell responses to AZD1222 COVID-19 vaccine. Findings and caveats of the study: Sampling that yielded the repertoires occurred only after the peak T cell response. Donors, mostly white British, included more females; clonal diversity was possibly underestimated. With two AZD1222 doses given, Spike-specific TCR breadth and depth both rose.

The table came from immunoSEQ multiplex PCR; TCRdb's copy has only in-frame clones and leaves some out. Here the sample spans about 120,000 clones, roughly 89% being singletons. This clone was detected only once. Its antigen remains unidentified. Second-dose recipients at about 4 or about 12 weeks were treated as one pooled group. The CDR3 is 12 amino acids. V lost 3 bases to trimming and J lost 2 bases, with 4 bases between them. Germline assignment: CDR1 SGHAT and CDR2 FQNNGV. The sequencing here drew on peripheral blood, taken 28 days after the second AZD1222 dose. The sequence was collected from an adult who received the AZD1222 COVID-19 vaccine. This chain uses TRBV11-2 with TRBJ2-5; D is unresolved. CDR3 in amino acids: CASSLNQETQYF. The DNA for the CDR3 is TGTGCCAGCAGCTTGAATCAAGAGACCCAGTACTTC.